The 25 T cell receptor beta chains reported below all come from one sample, sequenced in a study of cytomegalovirus exposure and HLA in healthy donors. The data were produced by immunoSEQ multiplex PCR, yet TCRdb's version contains in-frame clones alone and is incomplete. The data contain 120,000 or so clones, about 90% of them singletons. The material sequenced was PBMCs. The receptor set was obtained from a woman aged 18-35 years in good health and CMV-seronegative.

The rearrangement links TRBV10-2 to TRBJ2-3; D is perhaps TRBD2 (5 bases). This CDR3 comprises 16 residues. V lost 7 bases to trimming and J lost 3 bases, with 20 bases between them. Germline CDR1 reads WSHSY; CDR2 reads SAAADI. CDR3 sequence reads: CASIRSAGENTDTQYF. CDR3 sequence (DNA): TGCGCCAGCATTAGGAGCGCGGGCGAAAATACAGATACGCAGTATTTT.

This rearrangement joins TRBV4-2 to TRBJ2-7, with D possibly matching TRBD2 (6 bases). CDR1 is LGHNA and CDR2 is YNFKEQ in the germline V gene. The CDR3 totals 17 residues. The ends were cut back, 0 bases at V and 0 bases at J, with 15 bases in the middle. The CDR3 DNA sequence: TGTGCCAGCAGCCAAGAAAGGGTAGCGGCAAGCTCCTACGAGCAGTACTTC. Its translation is CASSQERVAASSYEQYF.

The V gene is TRBV27, the J gene TRBJ2-6; 9 nucleotides agree with TRBD1. Germline assignment: CDR1 MNHEY and CDR2 SMNVEV (reference sequence). The CDR3 runs 16 residues. Trimming removed 2 bases from V and 2 bases from J; junction bases left unmatched: 1. The DNA for the CDR3 is TGTGCCAGCAGTTTAGGGACAGGGACTGGGGCCAACGTCCTGACTTTC. Translating gives CASSLGTGTGANVLTF.

The chain uses TRBV7-3 and TRBJ2-1; 11 nucleotides agree with TRBD2. Losses at the gene ends were 3 bases for V and 8 bases for J; bases not matched to a gene: 6. The CDR3 has 15 amino acids. The germline CDR1 and CDR2 sequences are SGHTA and FQGTGA. CDR3 protein: CASSLGSGRVYEQFF. CDR3 bases: TGTGCCAGCAGCTTGGGTAGCGGGAGGGTTTATGAGCAGTTCTTC.

In this sample, this clone turned up once. The V call is TRBV5-6, the J call TRBJ2-7, with 8 bases identical to TRBD2. The CDR3 extends over 12 amino acids. The germline CDR1 and CDR2 sequences are SGHDT and YYEEEE. The junction had 4 bases not matched to a gene; V was cut back by 4 bases and J by 7 bases. The CDR3 here is CASSIGGEEQYF. For the CDR3, the DNA is TGTGCCAGCAGCATCGGGGGGGAGGAGCAGTACTTC.

The chain joins TRBV9 to TRBJ2-7; 9 bases fit TRBD1. V was pared by 1 base and J by 5 bases, with 1 base of the junction left unmatched. The CDR3 runs 13 residues. Germline CDR1 and CDR2: SGDLS and YYNGEE. Here the CDR3 DNA reads TGTGCCAGCAGCGTATGGGACAGGGACGAGCAGTACTTC. It encodes CASSVWDRDEQYF. Filled out from reference TRBV9 and TRBJ2-7, the complete variable domain reads DSGVTQTPKHLITATGQRVTLRCSPRSGDLSVYWYQQSLDQGLQFLIQYYNGEERAKGNILERFSAQQFPDLHSELNLSSLELGDSALYFCASSVWDRDEQYFGPGTRLTVT.

The chain links TRBV5-1 to TRBJ2-1; D may be TRBD2 (6 bases). The germline V and J ends were trimmed by 2 bases and 8 bases, with 8 bases remaining between them. This CDR3 region has 12 residues. The germline gives CDR1 SGHRS, CDR2 YFSETQ. CDR3 sequence (DNA): TGCGCCAGCAGCTTAGGGGACTATGAGCAGTTCTTC. This translates into CASSLGDYEQFF.

The chain recombines TRBV5-1 with TRBJ2-3; a weak D match, TRBD2 (6 bases). The CDR3 runs 15 residues. Trimming stripped 3 bases from V and 1 base from J, with 12 bases between. The germline V gene has CDR1 SGHRS and CDR2 YFSETQ. The CDR3 DNA reads as TGCGCCAGCAGCTCTAGCGACGGTCGCACAGATACGCAGTATTTT. Amino acid sequence: CASSSSDGRTDTQYF.

In DNA form, the CDR3 reads TGTGCCAGCAGCGGCGCCGACAAATACTATGGCTACACCTTC. Residues: CASSGADKYYGYTF. V and J are TRBV5-8 and TRBJ1-2; D unresolved. Germline loops: CDR1 SGHTS, CDR2 YDEGEE. Trimming stripped 4 bases from V and 3 bases from J, with 13 bases between. The CDR3 runs 14 residues.

The DNA of the CDR3 is TGTGCCAGCAGAGAAGGGGGCGCCGGCTATGGCTACACCTTC. This encodes CASREGGAGYGYTF. The chain links TRBV9 to TRBJ1-2, with 7 bases matching TRBD1. The CDR3 runs to 14 residues. V lost 5 bases, J lost 4 bases, and 8 bases stayed unmatched. The germline CDR1 and CDR2 sequences are SGDLS and YYNGEE. The whole variable domain, filled in from reference TRBV9 and TRBJ1-2, reads DSGVTQTPKHLITATGQRVTLRCSPRSGDLSVYWYQQSLDQGLQFLIQYYNGEERAKGNILERFSAQQFPDLHSELNLSSLELGDSALYFCASREGGAGYGYTFGSGTRLTVV.

The chain recombines TRBV9 with TRBJ2-7; D perhaps matches TRBD2 (5 bases). Trimming cost V 0 bases and J 0 bases, with 13 bases left between them. The V gene's germline CDR1 is SGDLS and CDR2 YYNGEE. The CDR3 loop spans 16 amino acids. In DNA, the CDR3 is TGTGCCAGCAGCGTAGGAGGAGCGGCGAGCTCCTACGAGCAGTACTTC. It translates to CASSVGGAASSYEQYF.

CDR3 DNA: TGTGCCAGCAGAGGGACAGGTACCTACGAGCAGTACTTC. Protein product: CASRGTGTYEQYF. The V gene is TRBV2, the J gene TRBJ2-7; 8 bases align to TRBD1. Germline trimming cut 6 bases from V and 2 bases from J; bases unmatched to any gene: 3. The length of the CDR3 is 13 residues. In germline, CDR1 is SNHLY, CDR2 FYNNEI. The full variable domain, its missing parts supplied by reference TRBV2 and TRBJ2-7, is EPEVTQTPSHQVTQMGQEVILRCVPISNHLYFYWYRQILGQKVEFLVSFYNNEISEKSEIFDDQFSVERPDGSNFTLKIRSTKLEDSAMYFCASRGTGTYEQYFGPGTRLTVT.

V usage is TRBV30 and J usage is TRBJ1-2; 10 nucleotides match TRBD1. Germline V gene lookup returns CDR1 GTSNPN and CDR2 SVGIG (reference sequence). Trimming removed 3 bases from V and 3 bases from J; junction bases left unmatched: 1. The CDR3 length is 13 residues. The CDR3 is CAWSGQGDYGYTF. The CDR3 DNA is TGTGCCTGGAGCGGACAGGGGGACTATGGCTACACCTTC.

The V and J genes are TRBV29-1 and TRBJ1-4, with D maybe TRBD1 (6 bases). Per the germline V gene, CDR1 is SQVTM and CDR2 is ANQGSEA. The length of the CDR3 is 12 residues. Trimming cost V 6 bases and J 8 bases, with 13 bases left between them. The CDR3 loop reads CSVQTDREKLFF. Written as DNA, the CDR3 is TGCAGCGTCCAGACTGACAGGGAAAAACTGTTTTTT.

The chain carries TRBV5-5 and TRBJ2-3; TRBD1 matches 12 bases. This CDR3 comprises 15 residues. Germline V gives CDR1 SGHKS, CDR2 YYEKEE (reference sequence). V lost 4 bases to trimming and J lost 4 bases; unmatched junction nucleotides: 4. CDR3 DNA sequence: TGTGCCAGCAGCACCGGGACAGGGGGCTCAGATACGCAGTATTTT. This sequence encodes CASSTGTGGSDTQYF.

The V call is TRBV18, the J call TRBJ1-1; D unresolved. The V end lost 1 base, the J end lost 3 bases, and 6 bases lay between the germline ends. The CDR3 runs to 13 residues. Germline-derived CDR1 and CDR2 are KGHSH and LQKENI. CDR3 nucleotide sequence: TGTGCCAGCTCACCACGGGGAGACACTGAAGCTTTCTTT. Amino acids: CASSPRGDTEAFF.

The chain combines TRBV4-1 with TRBJ2-1; tentative D call: TRBD1 (5 bases). This CDR3 contains 16 residues. From germline, CDR1 is MGHRA and CDR2 YSYEKL. V lost 0 bases, J lost 2 bases, and 11 bases lay in between. CDR3: CASSQDIAGTYNEQFF. In DNA, the CDR3 is TGCGCCAGCAGCCAAGATATCGCAGGGACCTACAATGAGCAGTTCTTC.

This rearrangement joins TRBV6-5 to TRBJ1-1; D is unresolved. V was clipped by 2 bases and J by 7 bases, with 14 bases between them. Germline CDR1 reads MNHEY; CDR2 reads SVGAGI. The CDR3 extends over 14 amino acids. CDR3 sequence reads: CASSYVVEAREAFF. DNA for the CDR3: TGTGCCAGCAGTTACGTAGTTGAGGCCCGTGAAGCTTTCTTT.

The J gene is TRBJ2-3, the V gene TRBV7-8, with 8 positions matching TRBD1. The CDR3 is 14 residues long. Germline trimming cut 2 bases from V and 6 bases from J; bases unmatched to any gene: 4. CDR1 SGHVS and CDR2 FQNEAQ come from the germline V gene. The CDR3 DNA reads as TGTGCCAGCAGCTTAAACAGGGGGACGGATACGCAGTATTTT. This encodes CASSLNRGTDTQYF. Together with reference TRBV7-8 and TRBJ2-3, the CDR3 gives the full variable domain: GAGVSQSPRYKVAKRGQDVALRCDPISGHVSLFWYQQALGQGPEFLTYFQNEAQLDKSGLPSDRFFAERPEGSVSTLKIQRTQQEDSAVYLCASSLNRGTDTQYFGPGTRLTVL.

This clone appeared a single time. The rearrangement joins TRBV6-1 to TRBJ1-5; 7 bases match TRBD1. From germline, CDR1 is MNHNS and CDR2 SASEGT. Unmatched junction bases numbered 8, after V lost 3 bases and J lost 3 bases. There are 16 residues in the CDR3. CDR3 DNA sequence: TGTGCCAGCAGTGATATGGGACAGAACTTCAATCAGCCCCAGCATTTT. It specifies CASSDMGQNFNQPQHF.

The rearrangement links TRBV2 to TRBJ2-7, with a possible D match to TRBD2 (5 bases). The CDR3 is 13 residues long. The germline V gene has CDR1 SNHLY and CDR2 FYNNEI. V dropped 10 bases and J dropped 2 bases, with 15 bases sitting between them. The CDR3: CATKRRPPYEQYF. CDR3 nucleotide sequence: TGTGCCACCAAGCGGCGCCCCCCCTACGAGCAGTACTTC.

The table lists this clone with a count of one. The chain joins TRBV5-1 to TRBJ2-2, with 10 nucleotides matching TRBD2. The CDR3 spans 16 residues. CDR1 and CDR2 (germline): SGHRS, YFSETQ. Trimming at V came to 0 bases and at J to 1 base, leaving 0 bases not matched to a gene. The DNA of the CDR3 is TGCGCCAGCAGCTTGGGGACTAGCGGGAACACCGGGGAGCTGTTTTTT. Translation: CASSLGTSGNTGELFF. The variable domain in full, completed from reference TRBV5-1 and TRBJ2-2, reads KAGVTQTPRYLIKTRGQQVTLSCSPISGHRSVSWYQQTPGQGLQFLFEYFSETQRNKGNFPGRFSGRQFSNSRSEMNVSTLELGDSALYLCASSLGTSGNTGELFFGEGSRLTVL.

The sample holds a few counts of this clone. The V gene is TRBV28, the J gene TRBJ1-1; TRBD1 might be the D (6 bases). The length of the CDR3 is 15 residues. In germline, CDR1 is MDHEN, CDR2 SYDVKM. Trimming cost V 5 bases and J 2 bases, with 15 bases left between them. Written as DNA, the CDR3 is TGTGCCAGCAGTCCCTATTTGGACAGTAACACTGAAGCTTTCTTT. Translating it yields CASSPYLDSNTEAFF.

The V gene is TRBV6-1, the J gene TRBJ2-5; 13 bases are a match to TRBD2. Trimming took 7 bases from V and 5 from J; bases not matched to a gene: 7. CDR1 and CDR2 from the germline V gene are MNHNS and SASEGT. This CDR3 comprises 15 residues. The CDR3 spells CASNRLAGGRETQYF. Written as DNA, the CDR3 is TGTGCCAGCAACAGACTAGCGGGGGGTCGGGAGACCCAGTACTTC.

V usage is TRBV30 and J usage is TRBJ2-1, with D possibly TRBD2 on 5 matching bases. V dropped 3 bases and J dropped 1 base, with 10 bases sitting between them. The CDR3 is made up of 14 amino acids. Germline V gene lookup returns CDR1 GTSNPN and CDR2 SVGIG (reference sequence). The CDR3 DNA follows: TGTGCCTGGAGGATACCGGGATCCTACAATGAGCAGTTCTTC. Translated, it gives CAWRIPGSYNEQFF.